What follows describes a single T cell receptor beta chain. The antigen remains undetermined. This sample was included in a study of cytomegalovirus exposure and HLA in healthy donors. It was with 60 Vbeta and 13 Jbeta primers that the PCR ran. Data came from immunoSEQ multiplex PCR; TCRdb stores just in-frame clones and leaves some out. The repertoire holds about 64,000 clones, with around four fifths as singletons. Study-wide points: Under in vitro conditions, three CMV-associated chains were confirmed as specific for CMV antigens.

CDR1 SEHNR and CDR2 FQNEAQ come from the germline V gene (reference sequence). The CDR3 is 13 amino acids. The V end was cut by 1 base, the J end by 13 bases, with 13 bases between. V usage is TRBV7-9 and J usage is TRBJ1-4; D is perhaps TRBD1 (5 bases). This TCR came from a male donor in good health and CMV-seropositive. The specimen was PBMCs. Written as DNA, the CDR3 is TGTGCCAGCAGCTTAGACCGCGGGAGGGGACTGTTTTTT. It translates to CASSLDRGRGLFF.